The next 14 T cell receptor beta chains were all read from a single sample in a study of regulatory T cells in long-lasting Graves disease. HTBI primers from iRepertoire and Arm-PCR of CDR3 regions yielded the TCR beta libraries. TCRdb fed the multiplex PCR reads into MiXCR, producing one record per CDR3 protein. The table records hundreds of thousands of distinct CDR3 sequences, around 12% of them present only once. Time point denoted: newly diagnosed GD, antithyroid drugs for less than 3 months. Researchers made the TCR library from RNA that was extracted from PBMCs. These data were likewise used in another study, on T cells in Graves' hyperthyroidism and ophthalmopathy.

The source material was peripheral blood mononuclear cells (PBMCs), sampled at new diagnosis, from a patient treated with antithyroid drugs. The receptors stem from a woman in her twenties or thirties with Graves disease.

This clonotype was counted many times. The V call is TRBV28, the J call TRBJ2-7; maybe TRBD1 (6 bases). CDR1 is MDHEN and CDR2 is SYDVKM in the germline V gene. Trimming shortened V by 4 bases and J by 4 bases, and 14 bases separated the two germline ends. CDR3 length equals 14 residues. The CDR3 spells CASSSPGHQYEQYF. CDR3 coding DNA: TGTGCCAGCAGTTCGCCGGGACACCAGTACGAGCAGTACTTC.

This clonotype was seen ten or more times. The chain links TRBV7-9 to TRBJ2-7; 8 bases are shared with TRBD1. The CDR3 consists of 16 residues. J gave up 2 bases and V 4 bases, and 10 bases lay outside the gene matches. The germline CDR1 and CDR2 sequences are SEHNR and FQNEAQ (reference sequence). CDR3 protein: CASSSIQGERTYEQYF. CDR3 in DNA: TGTGCCAGCAGCTCCATACAGGGGGAAAGGACCTACGAGCAGTACTTC.

There are many counts of this clonotype. The chain links TRBV6-1 to TRBJ2-2; TRBD2 aligns across 8 bases. Per germline, CDR1 MNHNS and CDR2 SASEGT. The CDR3 totals 17 residues. With 6 bases clipped from V and 0 bases from J, the junction kept 9 bases outside the gene matches. The CDR3 DNA is TGTGCCAGCAGATCCGGGGGGGGCGGTTCGAACACCGGGGAGCTGTTTTTT. It encodes CASRSGGGGSNTGELFF.

Notes on this clonotype: A much larger clone lies one base from this, so it may be a read error. The genes are TRBV18 and TRBJ1-1; tentatively, D is TRBD1 (6 bases). The CDR3 totals 16 residues. With 6 bases removed from V and 0 bases from J, the gap between germline ends came to 17 bases. Germline V gene sequence: CDR1 KGHSH, CDR2 LQKENI. CDR3 nucleotide sequence: TGTGCCAGCTCCTCACGAGGGGGACGGATGAACACTGAAGCTTTCTTT. Its translation: CASSSRGGRMNTEAFF.

In this sample, this clonotype turned up many times. The chain couples TRBV29-1 to TRBJ2-1; 10 bases agree with TRBD2. Trimming took 5 bases from V and 3 from J; bases not matched to a gene: 7. The germline V gene encodes CDR1 SQVTM and CDR2 ANQGSEA. The CDR3 sequence is 15 residues long. The CDR3 region is CSVSGRAGFYNEQFF. DNA for the CDR3: TGCAGCGTTAGCGGGAGGGCCGGGTTCTACAATGAGCAGTTCTTC.

This clonotype was detected many times. The J gene is TRBJ1-1, the V gene TRBV11-3; D is uncertain. Trimming removed 4 bases from V and 7 bases from J, with 10 bases in between. The CDR3 spans 12 residues. Germline-derived CDR1 and CDR2 are SGHNT and YENEEA. The CDR3, as DNA: TGTGCCAGCAGCTCGGATGAGGTTGAAGCTTTCTTT. Protein: CASSSDEVEAFF.

This clonotype has more than one count but fewer than ten. The rearrangement joins TRBV11-3 to TRBJ2-3; D gene unclear. Trimming cost V 5 bases and J 4 bases, with 19 bases left between them. CDR1 and CDR2 from the germline V gene are SGHNT and YENEEA. The CDR3 extends over 16 amino acids. The CDR3 loop reads CASSPAKKMIADTQYF. The DNA for the CDR3 is TGTGCCAGCAGCCCCGCCAAGAAGATGATCGCAGATACGCAGTATTTT.

This clonotype was counted only a few times. The gene calls are TRBV28 and TRBJ2-7; 11 bases fit TRBD1. V shed 9 bases and J 4 bases; nucleotides not matched to a gene: 11. Germline loops: CDR1 MDHEN, CDR2 SYDVKM. CDR3 size: 15 residues. DNA for the CDR3: TGTGCCAGTACAAGGACAGGGGGCTTTAGGTACGAGCAGTACTTC. As protein: CASTRTGGFRYEQYF.

This clonotype was recorded many times. V gene TRBV19 combines with J gene TRBJ2-1; D perhaps matches TRBD1 (5 bases). CDR1 is LNHDA and CDR2 is SQIVND in the germline V gene (reference sequence). CDR3 length equals 14 residues. V shed 5 bases and J shed 7 bases, with 15 bases lying between them. The CDR3 is CASSLREMINEQFF. CDR3 bases: TGTGCCAGTAGTCTCAGGGAAATGATTAATGAGCAGTTCTTC.

This clonotype was recorded many times. As DNA, the CDR3 is TGTGCCAGCAGCTTAATTGCGGGACAGGGGTTTCCTAATGAAAAACTGTTTTTT. The encoded protein is CASSLIAGQGFPNEKLFF. The V and J genes are TRBV11-2 and TRBJ1-4, with TRBD1 identical over 10 bases. The CDR3 runs to 18 residues. Per the germline V gene, CDR1 is SGHAT and CDR2 is FQNNGV. V shed 2 bases and J 3 bases; nucleotides not matched to a gene: 9.

This clonotype was picked up many times. The J gene is TRBJ2-2, the V gene TRBV27, with 9 bases lining up with TRBD2. Germline CDR1 and CDR2: MNHEY and SMNVEV (reference sequence). The CDR3 extends over 14 amino acids. V shed 6 bases, J shed 6 bases, and the junction held 5 bases outside the gene matches. This chain's CDR3 is CASRPSGNPGELFF. In DNA, the CDR3 is TGTGCCAGCAGACCTAGCGGGAATCCCGGGGAGCTGTTTTTT.

In this sample, this clonotype turned up many times. This chain uses TRBV11-2 with TRBJ2-3; the match to TRBD2 covers 8 bases. In germline, CDR1 is SGHAT, CDR2 FQNNGV. The V segment lost 5 bases and the J segment 5 bases; nucleotides outside the gene matches: 12. The CDR3 covers 16 residues. The CDR3 DNA follows: TGTGCCAGCAGCCCCCTTGATGCGGGGGGTCTAGATACGCAGTATTTT. It codes for CASSPLDAGGLDTQYF.

This clonotype was counted many times. The genes are TRBV6-1 and TRBJ1-2, with D hard to call. V was clipped by 7 bases and J by 7 bases, with 19 bases between them. CDR1 MNHNS and CDR2 SASEGT come from the germline V gene. The CDR3 is 14 amino acids. For the CDR3, the DNA is TGTGCCAGCACCCCCGTGCCGCCATGGGGTGGCTACACCTTC. Protein: CASTPVPPWGGYTF.

This clonotype was observed at least ten times. This chain connects TRBV11-2 to TRBJ2-7; 8 bases are shared with TRBD2. The CDR3 length is 17 residues. Germline CDR1 reads SGHAT; CDR2 reads FQNNGV. Losses at the gene ends were 1 base for V and 9 bases for J; bases not matched to a gene: 17. CDR3 loop: CASSLGGGGGTRSPQYF. The CDR3 bases are TGTGCCAGCAGCTTAGGGGGTGGAGGCGGGACTAGAAGCCCGCAGTACTTC.